This is a list of T cell receptor beta chains from one sample in a study of early T cells in non-severe SARS-CoV-2 infection. A single record per CDR3 protein comes from TCRdb applying MiXCR to the 5' RACE reads. The sample records about 80,000 distinct CDR3 sequences, 9.5% to 15% being singletons. Sequencing was carried out using whole blood. Receptor source: an adult who was a healthcare worker with PCR-confirmed SARS-CoV-2 infection or an uninfected control (not recorded which). CDR3s include the opening cysteine and the closing phenylalanine or tryptophan. The D gene is left open where the match is weak. Size is stated for part of the rows, as once, few or many counts, or as a class when the clone is expanded.

TRBV28	TRBJ1-2	TRBD1	few	TGTGCCAGCATCACAGGGGGACTTATATACAGTCATGGCTACACCTTC	CASITGGLIYSHGYTF
TRBV25-1	TRBJ1-1	TRBD1	few	TGTGCCAGCACCGGACAGGGGCGTACTGAAGCTTTCTTT	CASTGQGRTEAFF
TRBV28	TRBJ2-3	.	.	TGTGCCAGCAGTTTAGAGGATCCAGATACGCAGTATTTT	CASSLEDPDTQYF
TRBV20-1	TRBJ1-1	.	.	TGCAGTGCTAGAGGCCAGGCGAACACTGAAGCTTTCTTT	CSARGQANTEAFF
TRBV7-9	TRBJ1-2	.	many	TGTGCCAGCAGCTTATTGTCGGCTAACTATGGCTACACCTTC	CASSLLSANYGYTF
TRBV10-1	TRBJ2-7	.	many	TGCGCCAGCAGTGAGTCGGGGGTAGACATGGAGCAGTACTTC	CASSESGVDMEQYF
TRBV20-1	TRBJ2-2	TRBD1	.	TGCAGTGCTTTTACAGGGGTGGCCGGGGAGCTGTTTTTT	CSAFTGVAGELFF
TRBV2	TRBJ1-5	.	many	TGTGCCAGCGGGGGGCGCGGGAACAATCAGCCCCAGCATTTT	CASGGRGNNQPQHF
TRBV9	TRBJ2-5	.	few	TGTGCCAGCAGCGTGGGGTACCAAGAGACCCAGTACTTC	CASSVGYQETQYF
TRBV11-2	TRBJ2-3	TRBD2	.	TGTGCCAGCAGGTTCAGCGGGGGCACAGATACGCAGTATTTT	CASRFSGGTDTQYF
TRBV10-2	TRBJ2-3	.	.	TGCGCCAGCACTTTGACAGGTTGGACAGATACGCAGTATTTT	CASTLTGWTDTQYF
TRBV7-2	TRBJ2-1	.	few	TGTGCCAGCAGCCGAGGGACGGGTGAGCAGTTCTTC	CASSRGTGEQFF
TRBV2	TRBJ1-1	TRBD1	few	TGTGCCAGCAGCGAAGCCGGGACAGGGAAGAACACTGAAGCTTTCTTT	CASSEAGTGKNTEAFF
TRBV20-1	TRBJ2-2	.	.	TGCAGTGCTAGTCCAGTGTGGAACACCGGGGAGCTGTTTTTT	CSASPVWNTGELFF
TRBV28	TRBJ2-1	.	many	TGTGCCAGCGGCCGTTCTCGTGAGCAGTTCTTC	CASGRSREQFF
TRBV7-2	TRBJ2-2	.	few	TGTGCCAGCAGCTTAGTGTTAGTAGGCGGGGAGCTGTTTTTT	CASSLVLVGGELFF
TRBV18	TRBJ2-2	.	.	TGTGCCAGCTCACCCTCACACGGAACCGGTGAGCTGTTTTTT	CASSPSHGTGELFF
TRBV7-2	TRBJ2-1	TRBD2	medium-sized	TGTGCCAGCAGCGTAGCGGGGGGGCCAGCAAATGAGCAGTTCTTC	CASSVAGGPANEQFF
TRBV7-2	TRBJ2-1	.	.	TGTGCCAGCAGCCAACAGGAGGGTCCTTACAATGAGCAGTTCTTC	CASSQQEGPYNEQFF
TRBV24-1	TRBJ2-1	TRBD2	.	TGTGCCACCAGTGACCCGACTAGCGGGGGGTTTCAGGAGCAGTTCTTC	CATSDPTSGGFQEQFF
TRBV2	TRBJ2-3	TRBD2	.	TGTGCCAGCAGTGAGTTGCGGGGGGGCTTAGGAGATACGCAGTATTTT	CASSELRGGLGDTQYF
TRBV20-1	TRBJ2-7	.	.	TGCAGTGCTCTGCTCCGGCGGAGGTCCTACGAGCAGTACTTC	CSALLRRRSYEQYF
TRBV5-4	TRBJ2-3	TRBD2	.	TGTGCCAGCAGCTTGACTAGCGGGAACACAGATACGCAGTATTTT	CASSLTSGNTDTQYF